This paragraph covers one T cell receptor beta chain sequence. This clone is a singleton in its sample. The target of this receptor is not known. No much larger clone exists at a distance of one base, and base qualities are not known. The cohort comprised some 730 healthy bone marrow donors. Cohort members were all nominally healthy when sampled, although unrecorded immune exposures were likely present. The donor was CMV seropositive and belonged to the group of about 290 seropositive cohort members. Every donor gave a peripheral blood sample, and the peripheral blood mononuclear cells from that sample were used for TCR beta sequencing. The Qiagen DNeasy Blood Extraction Kit was used to extract genomic DNA from the blood cell samples. This entry comes from a study of cytomegalovirus exposure and HLA in healthy donors (dated by TCRdb to the late 2010s). Study-level background: In an earlier analysis of roughly 500 of the donors, 276 Gb of sequence data and some 120 million unique TCR beta sequences from 180 million or so T cells were reported. An early release covering just under 650 HLA-typed donors comprised around 300 gigabases of sequencing data and some 79 million unique TCR sequences. The genetic ancestry cluster associated with self-reported Caucasian donors included roughly four fifths of the roughly 400 genotyped donors. The study aimed to test whether cataloging public T cell receptors could reveal signatures of past pathogen exposure. The T cell repertoires of 666 subjects were profiled by immunosequencing and related to cytomegalovirus serostatus. In addition to the first cohort of around 670 subjects, a separate validation cohort of around 110 different subjects was used. High-throughput TCR immunosequencing, statistical association of individual TCRs with disease status, and machine learning were combined to predict cytomegalovirus infection status. A later analysis re-examined previously published TCR beta repertoires from just over 650 donors and added high-resolution HLA genotyping to investigate patterns of TCR occurrence. In the later analysis, no new phenotypic data were used to find candidate immune exposures; instead, reliance was placed on TCR beta sequences and their occurrence across donors. To decide whether each TCR beta V gene segment behaved as functional or pseudogenic, an earlier analysis of fewer than 750 of the donors relied on high-throughput TCR beta sequencing. Donor age, sex, ethnicity and CMV serostatus were collected together with the repertoire data. Genome-wide SNP genotypes for about three fifths of the 666 donors were used in a later genetic analysis, which treated that subset as a discovery cohort. All discovery cohort repertoires had been generated on a single sequencing platform. HLA typing included class I and class II loci at four-digit resolution. The number of donors typed differed by locus, with roughly 629-640 for A, B, C, DRB1 and DQB1, around 500 for DQA1, 600 to 610 for DPA1, and some 440 for DPB1. Because of strong linkage in the cohort, roughly 5 DR-DQ haplotypes were treated as single units for association and clustering. Among about 370 genotyped donors of the cohort, an average of about 240,000 unique TCR beta nucleotide sequences was sequenced per donor, of which about 19% were non-productive. Paper-wide results and their limitations: The earlier analysis of some 540 of the donors excluded fewer than 20 rarely observed V segments, including chromosome 9 orphons, because counts were too low. In the study, about 150 TCR beta chains were listed as associated with cytomegalovirus. The authors suggested that the approach could potentially be generalized to other disease states and immunological phenotypes. A cluster of highly shared sequence variants was judged likely to represent a technical artifact of the sequencing pipeline. An earlier analysis of approximately 600 of the donors showed that most TCR beta V segments appeared in productive rearrangements either about 87% or about 30% of the time, which broadly matched IMGT annotations. At a false discovery rate of 0.05, a later analysis linked about 16,000 TCR beta sequences to specific HLA alleles. In a later genetic analysis, a missense DCLRE1C variant was associated with V-gene and J-gene trimming of TCR beta chains, and the association was replicated in an independent cohort. Sequencing depth was assumed to be roughly uniform across donors in the presence/absence analyses, though that assumption may not hold. While some public TCRs were present in many individuals, most TCR sequences turned up only very rarely across donors. Several of the top co-occurrence clusters appeared to be linked to parvovirus B19, influenza, CMV and Epstein-Barr virus, according to a later analysis. When HLA alleles, especially DR and DQ, strongly co-occurred, attributing TCR associations to individual alleles was difficult. A few of the identified cytomegalovirus-associated TCR beta chains were confirmed in vitro to be specific for cytomegalovirus antigens. A later analysis found that HLA-associated TCR beta chains were more clonally expanded and had lower generation probabilities than equally common non-associated chains. HLA typing was unavailable for some donors at each locus, so association tests used only the typed subset. Cytomegalovirus status was reported to be diagnosed by the classifier with high specificity and sensitivity in both the original and validation cohorts. Immune exposure information for the cohort was limited to CMV serostatus. This cohort had only TCR beta chains sequenced, and the lack of alpha or paired-chain data limited which features could be detected. Because the 87-base-pair reads could not distinguish some IMGT-functional V segments, including TRBV6-2 and TRBV6-3, those segments were excluded. Compared with the 666-donor mean, donors in an Asian-associated ancestry cluster had fewer N-insertions in productive TCRs, according to a later genetic analysis. Linkage disequilibrium might explain the correlated functional status among segregating V segments, but an unknown experimental factor could not be excluded. A further reported finding was that TCR beta sequences accurately predicted the HLA-A and HLA-B alleles for most subjects in the first cohort. In a later analysis, TCR association rates were found to vary across HLA loci, with the most associated TCRs seen for DRB1 alleles and the fewest for HLA-C alleles. A later analysis found that most CMV-associated TCR beta chains appeared HLA-restricted, with HLA associations seemingly driven largely by CMV exposure.

CDR1 is given as LGHNA and CDR2 as YNFKEQ, both from the germline V gene. Inclusive of the bounding cysteine and phenylalanine, the CDR3 is 19 residues long. The CDR3 DNA has 57 bases and is translated from base 1. Germline trimming: 0 bases from V, 0 bases from J; junction bases outside gene matches: 9. Libraries were built with the immunoSEQ multiplex PCR assay. The multiplex PCR relied on a mix of 60 forward primers for TCR Vbeta segments and 13 reverse primers for TCR Jbeta segments. The CDR3 region of rearranged TCR beta genes was amplified from genomic DNA with a multiplex PCR assay. Amplified TCR beta libraries were sequenced as 87-base-pair reads on the Illumina HiSeq System. The authors processed their data as follows. Across the roughly 600 repertoires, a later analysis counted 78 million or so unique TCR beta chains, about 10 million of which were shared by at least two donors. To remove PCR and sequencing errors, raw reads were error-corrected and collapsed into unique sequences using a nearest-neighbor algorithm that merged closely related sequences. To assign V, D and J gene segments, CDR3 sequences were aligned to IMGT reference sequences. Each retained sequence needed at least a six-nucleotide match to both a V gene segment and a J gene segment. A rearrangement counted as productive if the CDR3 had no stop codons and remained in frame with V and J, and every other rearrangement counted as non-productive. CDR3 was defined by IMGT convention, running from the second conserved V-encoded cysteine to the conserved J-encoded phenylalanine. The earlier analysis of about 590 of the donors excluded sequences that lacked an unambiguous match to a single V gene segment. An earlier analysis of several hundred of the donors called V segments functional above 56.7% productive rearrangements and segregating when the between-donor standard deviation exceeded 5%. A statistical classification framework was built to diagnose cytomegalovirus status from the catalog of TCR beta chain sequences. In a later analysis, V and J genes were assigned by comparing TCR nucleotide sequences against IMGT/GENE-DB human TR gene sequences. In a later analysis, CDR3 sequences and most-parsimonious VDJ recombination scenarios were assigned using the TCRdist pipeline. A later analysis defined each TCR beta chain by its CDR3 amino acid sequence plus V-gene family, and excluded reads lacking a unique V-gene family. As a way to deal with suspected cross-contamination and a sequencing artifact, a later analysis dropped approximately 570 nucleotide sequences that were highly shared and had low generation probability. In a later analysis, a clonal expansion index for each public chain was calculated from normalized within-repertoire ranks of inferred template counts. In a later analysis, generation probabilities were computed using a VDJ recombination model fitted to out-of-frame rearrangements, and the results were checked against IGoR. Hypergeometric tests were used in a later analysis to score TCR-TCR, TCR-HLA and TCR-CMV co-occurrence, with a repertoire-size bias correction applied to the TCR pairs. False discovery rates were estimated in a later analysis by permuting HLA or CMV assignments 20 times. In a later analysis, co-occurring TCRs were grouped using DBSCAN, and TCRdist sequence similarity was added for clustering within HLA-allele-positive subsets. Repertoires with fewer than 30,000 or more than 120,000 public chains were left out of co-occurrence clustering, as were several repertoires with anomalous nucleotide sharing. In its TCRdb copy, this immuneACCESS table keeps in-frame sequences only and misses some clones. Where compared with another copy, unresolved V genes explain less than half of these, and the others have no known cause. V, J and clone size were drawn from that table, and D and trimming were deduced from the DNA. Recorded for this sample are around 160,000 clones; 60% to 80% of them occurred a single time. Around an eighth of the sample is in the top ten clones.

This chain is built from TRBV4-2 and TRBJ2-1; TRBD2 agrees with 9 junctional bases. Material for sequencing was PBMCs. The sequence came from a man aged 50 to 59 in good health and CMV-seropositive. The base sequence is TGTGCCAGCAGCCAAGAGCGAGCGGGGGGACCGATCTCCTACAATGAGCAGTTCTTC. Its amino acids are CASSQERAGGPISYNEQFF.